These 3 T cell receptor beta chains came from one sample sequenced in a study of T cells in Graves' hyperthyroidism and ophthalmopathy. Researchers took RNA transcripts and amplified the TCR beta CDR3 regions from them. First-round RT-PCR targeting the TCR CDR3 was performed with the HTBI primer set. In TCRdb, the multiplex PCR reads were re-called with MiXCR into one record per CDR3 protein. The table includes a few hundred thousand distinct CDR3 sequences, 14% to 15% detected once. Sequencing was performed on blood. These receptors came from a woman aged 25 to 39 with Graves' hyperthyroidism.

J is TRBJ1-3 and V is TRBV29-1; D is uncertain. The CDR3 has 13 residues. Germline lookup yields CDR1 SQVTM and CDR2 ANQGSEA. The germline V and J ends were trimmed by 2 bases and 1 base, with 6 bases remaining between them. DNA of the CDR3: TGCAGCGTTGAATGGCAATCTGGAAACACCATATATTTT. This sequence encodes CSVEWQSGNTIYF. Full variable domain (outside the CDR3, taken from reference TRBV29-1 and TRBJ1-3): SAVISQKPSRDICQRGTSLTIQCQVDSQVTMMFWYRQQPGQSLTLIATANQGSEATYESGFVIDKFPISRPNLTFSTLTVSNMSPEDSSIYLCSVEWQSGNTIYFGEGSWLTVV.

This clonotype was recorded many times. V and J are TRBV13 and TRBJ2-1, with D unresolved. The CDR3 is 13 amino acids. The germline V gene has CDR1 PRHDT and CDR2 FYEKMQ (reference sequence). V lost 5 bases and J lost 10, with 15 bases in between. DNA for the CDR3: TGTGCCAGCAGCATGAGTAGTTGGGTCGAGCAGTTCTTC. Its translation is CASSMSSWVEQFF.

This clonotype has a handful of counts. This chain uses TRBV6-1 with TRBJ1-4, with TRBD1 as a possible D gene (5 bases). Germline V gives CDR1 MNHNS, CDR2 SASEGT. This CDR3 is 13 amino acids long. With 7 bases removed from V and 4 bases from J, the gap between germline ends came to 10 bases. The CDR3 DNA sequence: TGTGCCAGCAATAGGGGAAATAATGAAAAACTGTTTTTT. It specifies CASNRGNNEKLFF.